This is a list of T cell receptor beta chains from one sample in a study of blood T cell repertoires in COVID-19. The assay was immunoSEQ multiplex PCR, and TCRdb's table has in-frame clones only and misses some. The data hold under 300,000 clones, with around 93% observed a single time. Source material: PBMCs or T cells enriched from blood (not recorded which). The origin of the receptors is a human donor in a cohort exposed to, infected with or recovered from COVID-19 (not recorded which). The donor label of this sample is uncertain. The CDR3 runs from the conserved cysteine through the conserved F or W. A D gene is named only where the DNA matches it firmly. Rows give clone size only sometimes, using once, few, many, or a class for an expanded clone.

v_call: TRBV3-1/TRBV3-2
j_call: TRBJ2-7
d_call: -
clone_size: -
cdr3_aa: CASSQPGDEQYF
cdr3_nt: TGTGCCAGCAGCCAACCAGGCGACGAGCAGTACTTC

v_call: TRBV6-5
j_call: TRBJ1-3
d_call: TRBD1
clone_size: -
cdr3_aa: CASSSSGTGHGNTIYF
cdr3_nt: TGTGCCAGCAGTTCCTCCGGGACAGGGCATGGAAACACCATATATTTT

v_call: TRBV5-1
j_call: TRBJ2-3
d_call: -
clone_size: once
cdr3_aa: CASSFRGGDTQYF
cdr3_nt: TGCGCCAGCAGCTTTAGAGGCGGCGATACGCAGTATTTT

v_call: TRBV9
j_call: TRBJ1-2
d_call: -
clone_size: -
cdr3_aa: CASSPPIGRGANYGYTF
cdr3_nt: TGTGCCAGCAGCCCACCGATTGGACGGGGAGCTAACTATGGCTACACCTTC

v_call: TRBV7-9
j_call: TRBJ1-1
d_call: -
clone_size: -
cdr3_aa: CASSLALTVMNTEAFF
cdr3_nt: TGTGCCAGCAGCTTAGCCCTGACAGTTATGAACACTGAAGCTTTCTTT

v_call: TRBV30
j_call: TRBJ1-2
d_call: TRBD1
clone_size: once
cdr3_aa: CAWEDTRTGHGYTF
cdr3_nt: TGTGCCTGGGAGGATACTCGGACAGGGCACGGCTACACCTTC

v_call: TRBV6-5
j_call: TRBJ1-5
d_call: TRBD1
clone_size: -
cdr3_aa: CASSYDGTGLQPQHF
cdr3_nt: TGTGCCAGCAGTTACGACGGGACAGGGTTACAGCCCCAGCATTTT

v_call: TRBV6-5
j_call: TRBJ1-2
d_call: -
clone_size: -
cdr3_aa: CASSLRGFNYGYTF
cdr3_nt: TGTGCCAGCAGTTTGAGAGGGTTTAACTATGGCTACACCTTC

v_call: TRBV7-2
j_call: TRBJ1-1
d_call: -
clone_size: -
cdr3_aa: CASSSRSQGNTEAFF
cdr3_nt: TGTGCCAGCAGCTCAAGATCACAGGGGAACACTGAAGCTTTCTTT

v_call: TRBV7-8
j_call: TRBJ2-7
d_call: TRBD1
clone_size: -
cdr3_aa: CASRRRDRGIKQYF
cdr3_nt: TGTGCCAGCAGACGTAGGGACAGGGGAATCAAGCAGTACTTC

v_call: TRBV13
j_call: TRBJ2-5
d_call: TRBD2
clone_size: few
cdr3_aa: CASSLKFKRGLTETQYF
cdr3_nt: TGTGCCAGCAGCTTGAAGTTCAAGCGGGGGCTCACGGAGACCCAGTACTTC

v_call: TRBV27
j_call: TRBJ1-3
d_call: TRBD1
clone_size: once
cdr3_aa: CASSNRGIGGNTIYF
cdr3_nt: TGTGCCAGCAGTAACAGGGGGATCGGCGGAAACACCATATATTTT

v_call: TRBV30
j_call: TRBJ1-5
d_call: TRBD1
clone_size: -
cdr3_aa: CAWGTGGNQPQHF
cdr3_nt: TGTGCCTGGGGGACAGGGGGCAATCAGCCCCAGCATTTT

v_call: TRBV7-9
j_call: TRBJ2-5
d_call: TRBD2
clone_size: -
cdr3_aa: CASSGPGLGSETQYF
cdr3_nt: TGTGCCAGCAGCGGCCCGGGACTAGGGTCGGAGACCCAGTACTTC

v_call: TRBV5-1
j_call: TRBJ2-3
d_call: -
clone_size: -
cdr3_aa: CASSLRGSTSTDTQYF
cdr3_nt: TGCGCCAGCAGCTTGAGGGGGAGCACTAGCACAGATACGCAGTATTTT

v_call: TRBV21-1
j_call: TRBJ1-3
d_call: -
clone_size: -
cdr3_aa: CASSPRGSYSGNTIYF
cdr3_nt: TGTGCCAGCAGCCCGCGGGGTTCTTACTCTGGAAACACCATATATTTT

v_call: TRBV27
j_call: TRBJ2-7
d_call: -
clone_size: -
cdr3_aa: CASSFNGGDYEQYF
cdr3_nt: TGTGCCAGCAGTTTCAACGGCGGGGACTACGAGCAGTACTTC

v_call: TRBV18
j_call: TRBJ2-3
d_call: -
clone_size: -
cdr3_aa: CASSPQTGGDTQYF
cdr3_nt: TGTGCCAGCTCTCCTCAAACGGGCGGGGATACGCAGTATTTT

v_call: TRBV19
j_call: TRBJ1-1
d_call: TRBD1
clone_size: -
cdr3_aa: CASSLWTGANTEAFF
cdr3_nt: TGTGCCAGTAGTCTATGGACAGGGGCGAACACTGAAGCTTTCTTT

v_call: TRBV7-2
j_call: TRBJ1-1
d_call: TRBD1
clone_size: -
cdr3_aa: CASSEGQGKVEAFF
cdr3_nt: TGTGCCAGCAGCGAGGGACAGGGGAAGGTTGAAGCTTTCTTT

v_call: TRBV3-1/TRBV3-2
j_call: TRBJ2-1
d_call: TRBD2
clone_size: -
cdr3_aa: CASSTTSGTYNEQFF
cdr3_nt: TGTGCCAGCAGCACGACTAGCGGGACATACAATGAGCAGTTCTTC

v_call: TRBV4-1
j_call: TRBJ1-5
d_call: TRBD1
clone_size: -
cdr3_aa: CASSHDRDRYQPQHF
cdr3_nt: TGCGCCAGCAGCCATGATAGGGACAGATATCAGCCCCAGCATTTT

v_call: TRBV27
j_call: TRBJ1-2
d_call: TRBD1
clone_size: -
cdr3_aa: CASSLWGGTGGYYGYTF
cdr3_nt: TGTGCCAGCAGTTTATGGGGGGGGACAGGCGGTTACTATGGCTACACCTTC

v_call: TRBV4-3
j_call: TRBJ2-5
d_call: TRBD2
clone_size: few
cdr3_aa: CASSLLPGLAGGQGETQYF
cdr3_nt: TGCGCCAGCAGCCTCCTCCCGGGGCTAGCGGGGGGGCAAGGAGAGACCCAGTACTTC

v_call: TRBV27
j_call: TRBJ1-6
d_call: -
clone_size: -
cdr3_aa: CASSSVVLRAGNSPLHF
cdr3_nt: TGTGCCAGCAGTTCAGTCGTTTTGCGGGCTGGCAATTCACCCCTCCACTTT

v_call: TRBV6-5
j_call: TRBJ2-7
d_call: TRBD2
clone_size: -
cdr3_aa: CASSYWASGPMEQYF
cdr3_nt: TGTGCCAGCAGTTACTGGGCTAGCGGGCCTATGGAGCAGTACTTC

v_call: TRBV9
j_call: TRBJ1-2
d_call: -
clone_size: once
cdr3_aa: CASSVHPRRFGAEGYTF
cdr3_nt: TGTGCCAGCAGCGTACACCCCAGACGGTTCGGAGCGGAGGGCTACACCTTC

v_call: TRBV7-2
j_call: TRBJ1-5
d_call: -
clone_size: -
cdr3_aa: CASSLSPINQPQHF
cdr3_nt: TGTGCCAGCAGCTTATCCCCTATTAATCAGCCCCAGCATTTT

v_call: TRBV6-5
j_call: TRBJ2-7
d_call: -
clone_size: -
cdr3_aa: CASSYSTDPVHEQYF
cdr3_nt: TGTGCCAGCAGTTACTCGACAGACCCGGTCCACGAGCAGTACTTC

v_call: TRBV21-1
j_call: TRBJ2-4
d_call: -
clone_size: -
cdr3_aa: CASRGAFNKGRAKNIQYF
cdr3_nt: TGTGCCAGCAGGGGGGCGTTTAATAAGGGTAGAGCCAAAAACATTCAGTACTTC

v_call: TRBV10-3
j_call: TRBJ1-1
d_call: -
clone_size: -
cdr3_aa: CAISERAGDTEAFF
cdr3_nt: TGTGCCATCAGTGAGCGGGCAGGGGACACTGAAGCTTTCTTT

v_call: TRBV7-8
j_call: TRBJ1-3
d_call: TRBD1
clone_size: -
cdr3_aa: CASSPRGTGAGNTIYF
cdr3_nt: TGTGCCAGCAGCCCCCGGGGGACAGGGGCTGGAAACACCATATATTTT